This T cell receptor beta chain comes out of a study of blood T cell repertoires in COVID-19. The wider study: T cells, B-cell-depleted T cells, or PBMCs supplied cDNA or gDNA.

The CDR3 spans 16 residues. Germline V CDR1 and CDR2: SNHLY, FYNNEI. Under the authors' procedure: Amplified reference gene primers provided the basis for estimating nucleated cell counts. Only in-frame clones appear in the TCRdb table, and some are missing; sequencing was by immunoSEQ multiplex PCR. That table supplies the V and J calls and clone size; D and trimming were determined from the DNA. The profile shows tens of thousands of clones, roughly 90% of them singletons. As regards this clone: An end of the junction does not agree with germline; a read error may underlie this.

The source of this sequence is a man in his sixties with acute or convalescent COVID-19. V gene TRBV2 combines with J gene TRBJ2-7, with D perhaps matching TRBD1 (5 bases). Sequencing was carried out using peripheral blood. CDR3 sequence reads: CASSEVGRVVSHEQYF. The CDR3 DNA is TGTGCCAGCAGTGAAGTGGGCAGGGTGGTCTCCCACGAGCAGTACTTC.